This entry concerns a single TCR beta chain. The target antigen is unknown. From the 5' RACE reads, TCRdb called clonotypes with MiXCR, one entry per CDR3 protein. The sample contains roughly 720,000 distinct CDR3 sequences, around a sixth of which appear only once. These data originate in a study of identical twins. Study conclusions and caveats: Zero-insertion analyses were open to partial confounding by invariant MAIT and iNKT cells.

The V gene's germline CDR1 is LGHNA and CDR2 YSLEER. This CDR3 contains 16 residues. J gave up 1 base and V 0 bases, and 3 bases lay outside the gene matches. The same data also contributed to another study, on T cells expressing NK-cell markers.

The sequencing input was PBMCs. The clonotype originates from a woman aged 18-29 years in good health. The chain couples TRBV4-3 to TRBJ2-5, with 9 bases aligning to TRBD2. CDR3 sequence (DNA): TGCGCCAGCAGCCAAGAATTAGCGGGGGTCCAAGAGACCCAGTACTTC. Protein product: CASSQELAGVQETQYF.